This TCR beta chain was sequenced for a study of blood T cells in healthy people across ages. The use of a sample-barcoded 5' primer and a J-beta primer mix characterized a second PCR of roughly 7 to 11 cycles. TCRdb fed the 5' RACE reads into MiXCR, producing one record per CDR3 protein. This sample has roughly 800,000 distinct CDR3 sequences, with 25% found just once. The CDR3 length is 15 residues. The V gene lost 4 bases and the J gene lost 0 bases, with 13 bases spanning the gap. The germline CDR1 and CDR2 sequences are SQVTM and ANQGSEA. These same records also appear under a second study, on T cells of mothers and their children.

The V gene is TRBV29-1, the J gene TRBJ2-4, with D tentatively TRBD2 (6 bases). Sequencing was done on a sample of blood. The origin of this receptor is a boy aged 5-17 years in good health. For the CDR3, the DNA is TGCAGCGTTGCCGGGACTGCCGGAGCCAAAAACATTCAGTACTTC. The encoded protein is CSVAGTAGAKNIQYF. The full variable domain, in which reference TRBV29-1 and TRBJ2-4 provide the parts outside the CDR3, is SAVISQKPSRDICQRGTSLTIQCQVDSQVTMMFWYRQQPGQSLTLIATANQGSEATYESGFVIDKFPISRPNLTFSTLTVSNMSPEDSSIYLCSVAGTAGAKNIQYFGAGTRLSVL.